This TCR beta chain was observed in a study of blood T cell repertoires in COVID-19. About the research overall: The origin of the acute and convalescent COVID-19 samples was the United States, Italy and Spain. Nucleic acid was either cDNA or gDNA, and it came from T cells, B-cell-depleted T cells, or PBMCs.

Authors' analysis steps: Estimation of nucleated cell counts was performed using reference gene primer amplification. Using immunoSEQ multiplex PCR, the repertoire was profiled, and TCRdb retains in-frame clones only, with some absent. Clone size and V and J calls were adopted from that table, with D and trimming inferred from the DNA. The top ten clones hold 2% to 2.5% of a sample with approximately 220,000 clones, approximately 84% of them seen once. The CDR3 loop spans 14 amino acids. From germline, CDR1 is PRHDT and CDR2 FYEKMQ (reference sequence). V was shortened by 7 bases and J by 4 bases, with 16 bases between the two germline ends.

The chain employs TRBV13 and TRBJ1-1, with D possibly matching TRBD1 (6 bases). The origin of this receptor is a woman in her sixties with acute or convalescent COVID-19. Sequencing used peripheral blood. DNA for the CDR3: TGTGCCAGCAACCTGCAGGGGATGGGCACTGAAGCTTTCTTT. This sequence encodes CASNLQGMGTEAFF. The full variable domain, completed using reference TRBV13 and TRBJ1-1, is AAGVIQSPRHLIKEKRETATLKCYPIPRHDTVYWYQQGPGQDPQFLISFYEKMQSDKGSIPDRFSAQQFSDYHSELNMSSLELGDSALYFCASNLQGMGTEAFFGQGTRLTVV.